Sequencing of this TCR beta chain was carried out in a study of blood T cells in healthy people across ages. Study-wide results and caveats: In older individuals, TCR beta diversity per million T cells was lower, falling roughly linearly with age. Unknown CMV status may confound age-related changes in expanded clones.

Each donor was a healthy Caucasian individual from Russia, aged 6 to 90. Per individual sample, total RNA of at least 6 micrograms was extracted. After removal of 4 bases from V and 0 bases from J, the junction contained 11 bases not matched to a gene. This CDR3 has 18 amino acids. Germline V CDR1 and CDR2: DFQATT, SNEGSKA (reference sequence). Combining a sample-barcoded 5' primer with a J-beta primer mix, a second PCR ran for roughly 6 to 11 cycles. From the 5' RACE reads, TCRdb called clonotypes with MiXCR, one entry per CDR3 protein. The top ten clones hold around 4% of a sample with around 1,600,000 distinct CDR3 sequences, roughly 43% of them seen once. About this clonotype itself: What it binds is unknown.

The V call is TRBV20-1, the J call TRBJ2-3; 12 nucleotides align to TRBD2. The sequence derives from a woman under 30 in good health. The specimen was blood. CDR3 nucleotides: TGCAGTGCTACGACTAGCGGGAGCGTGGGACGAAGCACAGATACGCAGTATTTT. Protein sequence: CSATTSGSVGRSTDTQYF.